The source of this T cell receptor beta chain is a study of control samples from healthy donors and cancer patients (dated by TCRdb to 2019 to 2021). Taken from the germline V gene, the CDR1 and CDR2 loops are ENHRY and SYGVKD. V loses 0 bases, J loses 7 bases, and the germline ends lie 7 bases apart. The CDR3, cysteine through phenylalanine, is 12 amino acids long. The CDR3 DNA has 36 bases and is translated from base 1. Library prep was done by the immunoSEQ multiplex PCR assay. Imported from immuneACCESS, the table was reduced by TCRdb to in-frame sequences with V and J called. These copies leave out some clones; in studies compared against another copy, an unresolved V gene accounts for under half, and the cause of the remainder is not known. The sample includes hundreds of thousands of clones, with approximately 90% observed a single time. Of the sample, 5% to 7% is held by the ten largest clones.

A note on this clone: The antigen it recognizes is unknown. The record has no base qualities; no much larger clone is one base away.

The rearranged chain carries TRBV10-3 and TRBJ2-7, with no confidently assigned D gene. The source of this sequence is a man in his forties or fifties with head and neck cancer. Sequenced material: PBMCs. The DNA sequence reads TGTGCCATCAGTGAGTCAGGGTGGGAGCAGTACTTC. Its protein is CAISESGWEQYF.